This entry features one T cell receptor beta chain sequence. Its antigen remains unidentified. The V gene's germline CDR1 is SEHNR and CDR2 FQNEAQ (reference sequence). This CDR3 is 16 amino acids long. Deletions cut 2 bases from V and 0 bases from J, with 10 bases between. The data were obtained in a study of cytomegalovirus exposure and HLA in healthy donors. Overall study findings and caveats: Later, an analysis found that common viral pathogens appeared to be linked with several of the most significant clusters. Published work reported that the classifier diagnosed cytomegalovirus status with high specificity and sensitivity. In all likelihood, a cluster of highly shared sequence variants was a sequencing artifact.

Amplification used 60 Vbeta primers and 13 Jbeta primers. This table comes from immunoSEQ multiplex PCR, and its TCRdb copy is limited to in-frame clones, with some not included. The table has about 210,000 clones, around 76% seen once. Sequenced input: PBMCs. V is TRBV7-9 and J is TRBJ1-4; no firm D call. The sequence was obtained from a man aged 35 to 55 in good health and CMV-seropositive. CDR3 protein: CASSLPGSATNEKLFF. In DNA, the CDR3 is TGTGCCAGCAGCTTACCGGGAAGTGCAACTAATGAAAAACTGTTTTTT.